A selection of T cell receptor beta chains follows, all from one sample in a study of molecular identifiers for immune sequencing clone quantification. TCRdb fed the PCR reads into MiXCR, producing one record per CDR3 protein. The table lists approximately 550,000 distinct CDR3 sequences, around 25% of them singletons. The sample consisted of naive CD8+ T cells from blood, with Jurkat cell RNA spiked in. The receptors here all came from a human donor in good health. Some libraries in this study had Jurkat cell RNA spiked in. Both conserved end residues are part of each CDR3. The order of the fields is V gene, D gene, clone size, J gene, CDR3 protein, CDR3 DNA. The D gene is left open where the match is weak. Rows may omit the clone size; those that give it use once, few, many or a size class.

TRBV20-1	-	-	TRBJ1-5	CSAGGQPDGNQPQHF	TGCAGTGCCGGTGGACAGCCTGATGGCAATCAGCCCCAGCATTTT
TRBV27	TRBD1	-	TRBJ1-1	CASRNPYRGRGTEAFF	TGTGCCAGCAGGAACCCTTACAGGGGTAGGGGGACTGAAGCTTTCTTT
TRBV4-2	-	few	TRBJ2-7	CASSQQGSARYEQYF	TGTGCCAGCAGCCAACAGGGATCCGCCCGATACGAGCAGTACTTC
TRBV19	TRBD1	-	TRBJ2-7	CASRPWSRGPYEQYF	TGTGCCAGTAGACCTTGGTCCAGGGGGCCCTACGAGCAGTACTTC
TRBV6-1	-	few	TRBJ1-1	CASTRAGWTEAFF	TGTGCCAGCACTAGGGCAGGGTGGACTGAAGCTTTCTTT
TRBV6-4	-	many	TRBJ2-2	CASRPGVNTGELFF	TGTGCCAGCAGGCCAGGGGTGAACACCGGGGAGCTGTTTTTT
TRBV7-2	-	many	TRBJ2-2	CASSLLWAGSGELFF	TGTGCCAGCAGCTTACTCTGGGCGGGAAGCGGGGAGCTGTTTTTT
TRBV9	-	-	TRBJ2-7	CASSPPTPYEQYF	TGTGCCAGCAGCCCTCCAACCCCGTACGAGCAGTACTTC
TRBV27	-	-	TRBJ1-1	CASSLGGGRAEAFF	TGTGCCAGCAGTCTAGGGGGGGGAAGGGCTGAAGCTTTCTTT
TRBV15	-	many	TRBJ2-1	CATSRSGLVDEQFF	TGTGCCACCAGCAGATCAGGATTAGTCGATGAGCAGTTCTTC
TRBV20-1	TRBD2	-	TRBJ2-3	CSARDPGLAGGTDTQYF	TGCAGTGCTAGAGACCCGGGACTAGCGGGGGGCACAGATACGCAGTATTTT
TRBV24-1	-	once	TRBJ2-2	CGTSEALGRGTLHTGELFF	TGTGGCACCAGTGAGGCCCTTGGCAGGGGAACCCTACACACCGGGGAGCTGTTTTTT
TRBV19	-	-	TRBJ2-2	CASSYNRAGELFF	TGTGCCAGTAGCTATAACAGGGCCGGGGAGCTGTTTTTT
TRBV20-1	TRBD1	-	TRBJ1-1	CSARWDRGHGEAFF	TGCAGTGCTAGATGGGACAGGGGGCACGGTGAAGCTTTCTTT
TRBV6-2/TRBV6-3	TRBD2	-	TRBJ2-1	CASSYSMAGGYNEQFF	TGTGCCAGCAGTTACTCGATGGCGGGGGGATACAATGAGCAGTTCTTC
TRBV27	-	-	TRBJ1-1	CASSWGAFGTAEAFF	TGTGCCAGCAGTTGGGGGGCCTTTGGAACGGCTGAAGCTTTCTTT
TRBV2	TRBD1	few	TRBJ1-1	CASRGQGGTEAFF	TGTGCCAGCAGGGGGCAGGGGGGCACTGAAGCTTTCTTT
TRBV14	-	-	TRBJ2-7	CASSQDFATGYTYEQYF	TGTGCCAGCAGCCAAGATTTTGCTACAGGTTACACCTACGAGCAGTACTTC
TRBV6-6	-	many	TRBJ1-1	CASSYSGQEAFF	TGTGCCAGCAGTTACTCGGGGCAAGAAGCTTTCTTT
TRBV29-1	-	-	TRBJ2-7	CSVEVRDLTYEQYF	TGCAGCGTTGAAGTCCGGGACCTCACCTACGAGCAGTACTTC
TRBV5-6	TRBD2	-	TRBJ2-3	CASSLAGGTSTDTQYF	TGTGCCAGCAGCTTAGCGGGGGGGACTAGCACAGATACGCAGTATTTT
TRBV5-3	TRBD1	-	TRBJ2-7	CASSLGGQGAREQYF	TGTGCCAGCAGCTTGGGAGGACAGGGGGCGCGGGAGCAGTACTTC
TRBV7-9	TRBD1	-	TRBJ1-1	CASSYPGTGFSEAFF	TGTGCCAGCAGCTACCCCGGGACAGGGTTTTCTGAAGCTTTCTTT
TRBV28	-	-	TRBJ2-7	CASSLSGMNYEQYF	TGTGCCAGCAGTTTATCAGGGATGAACTACGAGCAGTACTTC
TRBV6-6	-	many	TRBJ2-6	CASSYSPVEGSGANVLTF	TGTGCCAGCAGTTACTCCCCCGTGGAGGGCTCTGGGGCCAACGTCCTGACTTTC
TRBV9	TRBD2	many	TRBJ2-7	CASSETVSGGASYEQYF	TGTGCCAGCAGCGAAACCGTGAGCGGGGGGGCCTCCTACGAGCAGTACTTC
TRBV7-2	-	-	TRBJ2-3	CASSLLTAPRPFTATRYF	TGTGCCAGCAGCTTACTAACCGCTCCGCGACCTTTCACAGCTACGCGGTATTTT
TRBV7-9	TRBD2	few	TRBJ2-7	CASSPSGFSYEQYF	TGTGCCAGCAGCCCTAGCGGGTTCTCCTACGAGCAGTACTTC
TRBV2	-	many	TRBJ2-7	CASSSRDTPYEQYF	TGTGCCAGCAGTTCACGGGACACTCCCTACGAGCAGTACTTC
TRBV27	-	few	TRBJ1-1	CASSLFGGMGTEAFF	TGTGCCAGCAGTTTATTCGGGGGGATGGGGACTGAAGCTTTCTTT
TRBV27	TRBD1	many	TRBJ2-3	CASSWTGLGTDTQYF	TGTGCCAGCAGTTGGACAGGTCTGGGCACAGATACGCAGTATTTT
TRBV27	TRBD1	few	TRBJ2-7	CASSSGDRVHEQYF	TGTGCCAGCAGTTCAGGAGACAGGGTCCACGAGCAGTACTTC
TRBV19	-	-	TRBJ2-3	CASSISDRLPSTDTQYF	TGTGCCAGTAGTATATCCGATAGGCTTCCTAGCACAGATACGCAGTATTTT
TRBV19	-	-	TRBJ1-4	CASSPGHPVATNEKLFF	TGTGCCAGTAGTCCAGGCCACCCCGTTGCAACTAATGAAAAACTGTTTTTT
TRBV25-1	TRBD1	-	TRBJ1-5	CASSETETGDSNQPQHF	TGTGCCAGCAGTGAAACGGAAACAGGGGATAGCAATCAGCCCCAGCATTTT
TRBV5-5	TRBD1	many	TRBJ1-2	CASSLVSGGNGYTF	TGTGCCAGCAGCTTGGTGTCAGGGGGCAACGGCTACACCTTC
TRBV20-1	-	few	TRBJ1-1	CSARGPGTSEAFF	TGCAGTGCTAGGGGACCGGGGACGTCTGAAGCTTTCTTT